The entry below describes one T cell receptor (beta chain). This clonotype occurred a few times. The clone's antigen remains unknown. No base-level quality is on record; no much larger clone is a single base apart. Every donor was a healthy Caucasian. The twin cohort consisted of three pairs of female monozygotic twins, all aged about 18 to 29 years. CD4+ and CD8+ T cell populations were isolated with positive isolation kits from Invitrogen. The source of the sample is a study of identical twins (dated by TCRdb to the mid-2010s). For context, the study as a whole: To test whether fetal clonotypes persist, this study deep-sequenced TCR alpha and beta repertoires from monozygotic twins, from unrelated adults of various ages, and from cord blood. Replicate twin experiments were performed at different times using different library preparation protocols to rule out contamination. Results the study describes overall, beyond this receptor: Because the same donors could not be followed over many years, conclusions were based on cross-sectional statistical analysis. The excess sharing between twins in beta out-of-frame sequences was weaker because fewer shared sequences reduced the signal-to-noise ratio. Out-of-frame TCR alpha sharing in monozygotic twins was systematically underestimated by recombination models, whereas sharing between unrelated individuals was in agreement with the recombination models. Compared with coincidental sharing between unrelated individuals, an excess of low generation-probability sequences was observed among out-of-frame TCR alpha sequences shared between twins. Zero-insertion analyses could be partly confounded by invariant T cells such as MAIT and iNKT, though diverse VJ usage argued against such confounding for most clonotypes. Abundant cord blood beta clonotypes carried fewer insertions; young adult naive repertoires showed a weaker similar trend, while memory repertoires showed none.

Libraries were built with 5' RACE. Sequenced on an Illumina HiSeq 2000. Template switching introduced a universal primer binding site; the final cDNA contained a unique molecular identifier, enabling accurate counting of TCR cDNA molecules. First-strand cDNA for TCR alpha and beta chains was synthesized from specific primers in the conserved constant-segment region. Each cDNA library was double barcoded, with a SMART-Mk sample barcode plus Illumina barcodes, to control for contamination. Two successive PCR steps introduced TruSeq adapter sequences along with Illumina sample barcodes. The TCR alpha and beta cDNA libraries were sequenced on the Illumina HiSeq platform using custom primers. Concerning the study's data processing: Unique molecular identifiers were extracted from raw reads with MiGEC, and CDR3 positions were determined with MiXCR. For each individual, recombination models were inferred using an EM algorithm with the repgenHMM and IGoR tools. Shared clonotype analysis was performed with the tcR package in R, normalizing sharing by the product of cloneset sizes. Out-of-frame nonproductive sequences were analyzed to study raw recombination free of thymic and clonal selection effects. The public sequencing data were trimmed at Q25 with fastp and processed into clonotypes with MiXCR by TCRdb, which kept only in-frame beta chains. Each entry is one CDR3 protein sequence, shown with its most common DNA and genes. These V and J calls derive from TCRdb rather than the authors' analysis. The sample includes 450,000 to 500,000 distinct CDR3 sequences, with around an eighth observed a single time. In total, the top ten clones hold approximately 0.9% of the sample.

Relative to germline, V is missing 5 bases and J is missing 2 bases, with 8 bases of the junction outside any gene match. From a lookup of the germline V gene, CDR1 and CDR2 are MDHEN and SYDVKM. Measured from the cysteine to the phenylalanine, the CDR3 is 16 residues long. The retained sequence is limited to the CDR3, 48 bases, with the frame set at the first base. This sample also appeared in a second study, on yellow fever vaccine responses in identical twins. As the second publication notes: According to the authors, in identical twins the way T cells responded to vaccination appeared partly convergent and partly personalized. Focusing on identical twins, the study followed the T cell clones that responded to the vaccine, and did so with precision.

The receptor was isolated from a woman between 18 and 29 years old in good health. Recombination joined TRBV28 with TRBJ2-7; 11 nucleotides in the junction match TRBD2. The material sequenced was CD4+ T cells sorted from blood. The CDR3 protein is CASSDSGRGGTYEQYF. The nucleotides read TGTGCCAGCAGTGATAGCGGGAGGGGAGGGACCTACGAGCAGTACTTC.